This paragraph covers one T cell receptor beta chain sequence. Its specificity is not known. 13 Jbeta primers and 60 Vbeta primers were used for the PCR. The assay was immunoSEQ multiplex PCR, and TCRdb's table has in-frame clones only and misses some. There are some 110,000 clones in the sample; approximately 60% occur only once, and over 2% lies in the top ten. With V trimmed by 4 bases and J by 4 bases, 6 bases remained unmatched. Germline CDR1 reads SEHNR; CDR2 reads FQNEAQ (reference sequence). The CDR3 totals 15 residues. This sample is part of a study of cytomegalovirus exposure and HLA in healthy donors. Donors were ostensibly healthy at sampling, although undocumented immune exposures were probable. Findings and limits, study-wide: A few CMV-associated chains were confirmed in vitro to be specific for CMV antigens.

The sample consisted of PBMCs. The clonotype was recovered from a woman aged 25 to 39 in good health and CMV-seronegative. V usage is TRBV7-9 and J usage is TRBJ2-5; TRBD2 agrees at 10 bases. CDR3 sequence: CASSWGWTSGETQYF. The CDR3 DNA reads TGTGCCAGCAGCTGGGGGTGGACTAGCGGAGAGACCCAGTACTTC.